This T cell receptor beta chain was captured in a study of cytomegalovirus exposure and HLA in healthy donors. Findings and caveats of the study: A later analysis found most CMV-associated TCR beta chains apparently HLA-restricted.

With regard to this clone: Its antigen is not identified.

PCR employed 60 Vbeta and 13 Jbeta primers. The method was immunoSEQ multiplex PCR; TCRdb's version includes in-frame clones alone and lacks a portion of them. The table records 95,000 to 100,000 clones, roughly 80% of them present only once. CDR3 length: 21 amino acids. CDR1 and CDR2 from the germline V gene are SGHTA and FQGTGA. V shed 3 bases and J 5 bases; nucleotides not matched to a gene: 22. The V gene is TRBV7-3, the J gene TRBJ2-3; the match to TRBD2 covers 11 bases. The origin of this receptor is a man in his 60s in good health and CMV-seropositive. Sequenced sample: PBMCs. CDR3: CASSLHPSSGGASFRGDTQYF. Here the CDR3 DNA reads TGTGCCAGCAGCTTGCATCCCAGTAGCGGGGGGGCATCATTTAGAGGAGATACGCAGTATTTT.